These T cell receptor beta chains were read from a single sample in a study of T cells in tumors after PD-1 blockade. Clones were sequenced by immunoSEQ multiplex PCR, and TCRdb holds only the in-frame ones, with some missing. The table has roughly 14,000 clones, over 70% seen once. Sequences were derived from PBMCs, sampled after anti-PD-1 treatment. Source of these receptors: a human donor with basal cell carcinoma. The CDR3 runs from the conserved cysteine through the conserved F or W. Each record gives: CDR3 DNA, CDR3 protein, D gene, J gene, V gene, clone size. D genes are given only for firm matches. Some rows mark clone size as missing; the rest say once, few, many or name a class of expanded clone.

TGTGCCAGCAGCCCGCGGGTAGCGGCCACCTACAATGAGCAGTTCTTC | CASSPRVAATYNEQFF | NA | TRBJ2-1 | TRBV7-6 | NA
TGTGCCAGCAGTTACGGGGGGGCGGGGGCGGGGAGCTCCTACAATGAGCAGTTCTTC | CASSYGGAGAGSSYNEQFF | TRBD2 | TRBJ2-1 | TRBV2 | few
TGTGCCAGCAGCCGCGGAACAATGGGCACTGAAGCTTTCTTT | CASSRGTMGTEAFF | NA | TRBJ1-1 | TRBV6-5 | NA
TGTGCCAGCAGCTGGGGGGGGCGGATGGGACAAGAGACCCAGTACTTC | CASSWGGRMGQETQYF | NA | TRBJ2-5 | TRBV5-4 | NA
TGTGCCACCCACAGCGGGATTGGCTACGAGCAGTACTTC | CATHSGIGYEQYF | TRBD2 | TRBJ2-7 | TRBV25-1 | NA
TGTGCCAGCAGTTTGGGCAGCTCCTACGAGCAGTACTTC | CASSLGSSYEQYF | NA | TRBJ2-7 | TRBV6-2/TRBV6-3 | NA
TGTGCCAGCAGACATTATCGGGGGCCGGTGGACTTC | CASRHYRGPVDF | NA | TRBJ2-7 | TRBV27 | NA
TGCGCCAGCAGCTCGTCACCGGGACAGGGCTACGAGCAGTACTTC | CASSSSPGQGYEQYF | TRBD1 | TRBJ2-7 | TRBV5-1 | NA
TGTGCCAGCAGCTTACTTGGGTTATCTAGCACAGATACGCAGTATTTT | CASSLLGLSSTDTQYF | NA | TRBJ2-3 | TRBV7-2 | NA
TGTGCCAGCAGCACCGGGACAGGGGTCGGAAATGAGCAGTTCTTC | CASSTGTGVGNEQFF | TRBD1 | TRBJ2-1 | TRBV9 | NA
TGTGCCACCAGTGATTCGGGACGGCCCCCCTACGAGCAGTACTTC | CATSDSGRPPYEQYF | NA | TRBJ2-7 | TRBV24-1 | NA
TGTGCCAGCAGTTTGGAACAGTCCTCTGGAAACACCATATATTTT | CASSLEQSSGNTIYF | NA | TRBJ1-3 | TRBV28 | NA
TGCGCCAGCAGCCTGCGACTGACGGACAACTCTGGGGCCAACGTCCTGACTTTC | CASSLRLTDNSGANVLTF | NA | TRBJ2-6 | TRBV4-1 | NA
TGTGCCAGCAGTTTAGGCAGGGGGTATCCAGATACGCAGTATTTT | CASSLGRGYPDTQYF | TRBD1 | TRBJ2-3 | TRBV28 | NA
TGTGCCAGTAGTTTGAGCCCTCTACTCAATTCACCCCTCCACTTT | CASSLSPLLNSPLHF | NA | TRBJ1-6 | TRBV19 | NA
TGTGCCAGCAGCTTATATAGGAGTCGGACTGAAGCTTTCTTT | CASSLYRSRTEAFF | NA | TRBJ1-1 | TRBV7-2 | few
TGTGCCAGCAGCGTAGGCGGGTATCGAGAGACCCAGTACTTC | CASSVGGYRETQYF | NA | TRBJ2-5 | TRBV9 | NA
TGTGCCAGCAGCAAGGGACTAGCGGGGGTAGATACGCAGTATTTT | CASSKGLAGVDTQYF | TRBD2 | TRBJ2-3 | TRBV7-7 | NA
TGTGCCAGCAGTGGTACCTTAGGCGAGCAGTACTTC | CASSGTLGEQYF | NA | TRBJ2-7 | TRBV2 | NA
TGTGCCAGTAGTTGGGGGAACTGGGATACGCAGTATTTT | CASSWGNWDTQYF | NA | TRBJ2-3 | TRBV19 | NA
TGTGCCGTACAGGAGAAGAATTCACCCCTCCACTTT | CAVQEKNSPLHF | NA | TRBJ1-6 | TRBV7-9 | NA
TGTGCCAGCAGCATAGCGGGGCTCCCCGGGGGAGAGCAGTTCTTC | CASSIAGLPGGEQFF | TRBD2 | TRBJ2-1 | TRBV3-1/TRBV3-2 | NA
TGTGCCAGCAGTTACGCGACAGCGAACACCGGGGAGCTGTTTTTT | CASSYATANTGELFF | NA | TRBJ2-2 | TRBV6-6 | NA
TGTGCCAGCTCTCCGCTCGGAGCGCAGTATTTT | CASSPLGAQYF | NA | TRBJ2-3 | TRBV18 | NA
TGTGCCAGCAGTCCCATTAGCGACAGGGGGATTCGGAGCAATCAGCCCCAGCATTTT | CASSPISDRGIRSNQPQHF | TRBD1 | TRBJ1-5 | TRBV6-2/TRBV6-3 | once
TGTGCCCCCAGTTATGGGGGGGCGGGGGTGGGGAGCTCCTACAATGAGCAGTTCTTC | CAPSYGGAGVGSSYNEQFF | NA | TRBJ2-1 | TRBV2 | few
TGTGCCAGCGTCCTAGCGGGAATTGGTGGGTACGAGCAGTACTTC | CASVLAGIGGYEQYF | TRBD2 | TRBJ2-7 | TRBV2 | NA
TGTGCCAGCAGTCCCCATGGGGACAGGGGGCGGGCCGGGGAGCTGTTTTTT | CASSPHGDRGRAGELFF | TRBD1 | TRBJ2-2 | TRBV27 | NA
TGTGCCAGCAGCTCCCTCCTGGGTGATCAGCCCCAGCATTTT | CASSSLLGDQPQHF | NA | TRBJ1-5 | TRBV3-1/TRBV3-2 | few
TGTGCCAGCAGCCAAGGGGGACTAGCGGGCTACGAGCAGTACTTC | CASSQGGLAGYEQYF | TRBD2 | TRBJ2-7 | TRBV3-1/TRBV3-2 | NA
TGTCCCAGCTGTTACGGGGGGGCGGGGGCGGGGAGCTCCTACAATGAGCAGTTCTTC | CPSCYGGAGAGSSYNEQFF | TRBD2 | TRBJ2-1 | TRBV2 | few
TGTCCCAGCTGTGACGGGGGGGCGGGGGAGGGGAGCTCCTACAATGAGCAGTTCTTC | CPSCDGGAGEGSSYNEQFF | TRBD2 | TRBJ2-1 | TRBV2 | few
TGTGCCAGCAGTGGGTGGCCCAAACCCGGGGAGCTGTTTTTT | CASSGWPKPGELFF | NA | TRBJ2-2 | TRBV25-1 | NA
TGTGCCAGCAGTTACTCGAACCCGGGTGGCAATCAGCCCCAGCATTTT | CASSYSNPGGNQPQHF | NA | TRBJ1-5 | TRBV6-2/TRBV6-3 | NA
TGTGCCAGCAGCTTAGACGTGCAGAGGACAGATACGCAGTATTTT | CASSLDVQRTDTQYF | NA | TRBJ2-3 | TRBV7-2 | NA
TGTGCCAGCATCAAGGTAGCGGGAGGGGAGACCCAGTACTTC | CASIKVAGGETQYF | TRBD2 | TRBJ2-5 | TRBV28 | NA
TGTGCCAGCAGCCGGCCGGGACAGGGGGCCAATGAGCAGTTCTTC | CASSRPGQGANEQFF | TRBD1 | TRBJ2-1 | TRBV7-2 | NA
TGTGCCAGCAGTACGCGGACTAGCGGGACGGTGGAGCAGTACTTC | CASSTRTSGTVEQYF | TRBD2 | TRBJ2-7 | TRBV6-5 | NA
TGTGCCAGCAGCTCAGGACTAGCGGGAGTCTACGAGCAGTACTTC | CASSSGLAGVYEQYF | TRBD2 | TRBJ2-7 | TRBV11-3 | once
TGTGCCAGCAGTCGACGCCCAGTGGACGAGCAGTACTTC | CASSRRPVDEQYF | NA | TRBJ2-7 | TRBV5-6 | once
TGTGCCAGCAGTCTAGGGGCCGGAGATACGCAGTATTTT | CASSLGAGDTQYF | NA | TRBJ2-3 | TRBV25-1 | medium-sized
TGCGCCAGCAGCCCCGTAGGTGCCCCCTACAATGAGCAGTTCTTC | CASSPVGAPYNEQFF | NA | TRBJ2-1 | TRBV5-1 | NA
TGTGCCAGCAGTTTTTTGTGGGAGCAGTTCTTC | CASSFLWEQFF | NA | TRBJ2-1 | TRBV12-3/TRBV12-4 | NA
TGTGCCAGCTCACCTGAAAGGAATCAGCCCCAGCATTTT | CASSPERNQPQHF | NA | TRBJ1-5 | TRBV18 | NA
TGTGCCAGCAGCCCGCAGTGGGGGACCGGAGGCTATGGCTACACCTTC | CASSPQWGTGGYGYTF | NA | TRBJ1-2 | TRBV3-1/TRBV3-2 | NA
TGTGCCATCAGAGCGGACAGGGGGCTGGTTGAGCAGTTCTTC | CAIRADRGLVEQFF | TRBD1 | TRBJ2-1 | TRBV10-3 | NA
TGTGCCAGCAGCTTAACGTACAGGGAAGGTGAGCAGTTCTTC | CASSLTYREGEQFF | NA | TRBJ2-1 | TRBV7-3 | NA
TGTGCCATCAGCCCGACTAGCGGGAGGCGGCGCGAGCAGTACTTC | CAISPTSGRRREQYF | TRBD2 | TRBJ2-7 | TRBV10-3 | NA
TGTGCCAGCAGTGAGATTCGGGGGGCGCGGGGAAACACCATATATTTT | CASSEIRGARGNTIYF | NA | TRBJ1-3 | TRBV2 | NA
TGCGCCAGCAGCCAAAGGCTCCTCGTAACCGGGACAGCCTATGGCTACACCTTC | CASSQRLLVTGTAYGYTF | TRBD1 | TRBJ1-2 | TRBV4-3 | NA
TGTGCCAGCAGCCCAACTAGCGGGGGGGCCGAAGAGCAGTTCTTC | CASSPTSGGAEEQFF | TRBD2 | TRBJ2-1 | TRBV5-6 | NA
TGTGCCGCCAGAGGCTTGGAAAGCTCCTACAATGAGCAGTTCTTC | CAARGLESSYNEQFF | NA | TRBJ2-1 | TRBV28 | NA